These 21 T cell receptor beta chains were sequenced from one sample in a study of regulatory T cells in long-lasting Graves disease. Researchers made TCR beta libraries by using iRepertoire HTBI primers and running Arm-PCR on CDR3 regions. MiXCR, run by TCRdb on the multiplex PCR reads, gives a single entry per CDR3 protein. The data contain roughly 420,000 distinct CDR3 sequences, 14% of them singletons. The time point here: newly diagnosed GD, antithyroid drugs for less than 3 months. The TCR library used RNA extracted from PBMCs. These data were also reused for a study on T cells in Graves' hyperthyroidism and ophthalmopathy.

The source material was peripheral blood mononuclear cells (PBMCs), sampled at new diagnosis, from a patient treated with antithyroid drugs. The receptor set was obtained from a woman aged 50 to 60 with Graves disease.

A remark on this clonotype: Possible read error: a much larger clone is one base away. This sequence joins TRBV11-2 and TRBJ2-3, with 9 bases aligning to TRBD2. This CDR3 is 16 amino acids long. The germline gives CDR1 SGHAT, CDR2 FQNNGV. CDR3 in DNA: TGTGCCAGCAGCTTAGTTCTAGCGGGACCCGGGGATACGGAGTATTTT. Translating it yields CASSLVLAGPGDTEYF.

For the CDR3, the DNA is TGCGCCAGCAGCATACAGGGCGACTATGGCTACACCTTC. Amino acid sequence: CASSIQGDYGYTF. This rearrangement joins TRBV5-1 to TRBJ1-2; possibly TRBD1 for D (6 bases). This CDR3 is 13 amino acids long. Germline assignment: CDR1 SGHRS and CDR2 YFSETQ. The V gene lost 4 bases and the J gene lost 3 bases, with 10 bases spanning the gap.

This clonotype was found many times. The chain carries TRBV6-2 or TRBV6-3 and TRBJ1-5, with 7 positions matching TRBD1. The CDR3 loop spans 16 amino acids. CDR1 and CDR2 (germline): MNHEY, SVGEGT. Unmatched junction bases numbered 13, after V lost 5 bases and J lost 6 bases. Here the CDR3 reads CASSEYGTAEVQPQHF. In nucleotides, the CDR3 is TGTGCCAGCAGTGAGTACGGGACAGCCGAGGTTCAGCCCCAGCATTTT.

The V gene is TRBV27, the J gene TRBJ2-7; no firm D call. The CDR3 is made up of 15 amino acids. Germline lookup yields CDR1 MNHEY and CDR2 SMNVEV (reference sequence). Trimming left V 0 bases short and J 7 bases short, with 16 bases between. The CDR3 is CASSLSEPRTREQYF. The CDR3 bases are TGTGCCAGCAGTTTATCTGAACCTCGGACGAGAGAGCAGTACTTC.

About this clonotype: One end of the junction is discordant with germline, which a read error may explain. CDR3: CAGSLGIRVAGRTSEQFF. DNA for the CDR3: TGTGCCGGCAGCTTAGGTATAAGAGTAGCGGGGCGTACAAGTGAGCAGTTCTTC. The rearrangement joins TRBV11-2 to TRBJ2-1; 8 positions match TRBD2. Germline assignment: CDR1 SGHAT and CDR2 FQNNGV. This CDR3 contains 18 residues.

To note about this clonotype: This could be a read error, since a much larger clone is one nucleotide away. The gene calls are TRBV3-1 and TRBJ1-6; TRBD1 agrees at 7 bases. CDR1 and CDR2 (germline): LGHDT, YNNKEL (reference sequence). The CDR3 runs to 15 residues. CDR3 sequence: CAISQSWTGGSPLHF. The CDR3 DNA reads as TGTGCCATCAGCCAATCATGGACAGGTGGTTCACCCCTCCACTTT.

This clonotype was counted ten times or more. V usage is TRBV10-3 and J usage is TRBJ2-1, with 14 nucleotides matching TRBD2. The CDR3 spans 16 residues. Looked up from germline, CDR1 is ENHRY and CDR2 is SYGVKD. Losses at the gene ends were 6 bases for V and 8 bases for J; bases not matched to a gene: 9. CDR3 bases: TGTGCCATCAGCAAAACCGGGACTAGCGGGAGTTATGAGCAGTTCTTC. It specifies CAISKTGTSGSYEQFF.

This clonotype was seen a handful of times. The V and J genes are TRBV4-1 and TRBJ1-2; TRBD1 agrees at 9 bases. After removal of 1 base from V and 4 bases from J, the junction contained 7 bases not matched to a gene. This CDR3 region has 16 residues. Germline loops: CDR1 MGHRA, CDR2 YSYEKL. The DNA for the CDR3 is TGCGCCAGCAGCCAAGTAGGGACAGGGACACTCTATGGCTACACCTTC. It is translated as CASSQVGTGTLYGYTF.

Here the CDR3 DNA reads TGCAGTGCTTCGACTAGCTTAGAAGAGACCCAGTACTTC. Protein: CSASTSLEETQYF. This chain joins TRBV20-1 and TRBJ2-5, with 7 bases fitting TRBD2. Looked up from germline, CDR1 is DFQATT and CDR2 is SNEGSKA (reference sequence). This CDR3 is built from 13 residues. V lost 5 bases to trimming and J lost 3 bases; unmatched junction nucleotides: 6.

The table lists this clonotype with many counts. The chain joins TRBV28 to TRBJ1-1; D ambiguous. Germline V gives CDR1 MDHEN, CDR2 SYDVKM. Trimming pared 7 bases from V and 2 bases from J, leaving 8 bases between. CDR3 length: 12 amino acids. The CDR3 here is CASTPANTEAFF. CDR3 nucleotide sequence: TGTGCCAGCACTCCCGCCAACACTGAAGCTTTCTTT.

This clonotype appeared many times. J is TRBJ2-1 and V is TRBV2; no clear D. Trimming cost V 3 bases and J 7 bases, with 19 bases left between them. Germline V gene lookup returns CDR1 SNHLY and CDR2 FYNNEI. This CDR3 is built from 16 residues. CDR3 DNA: TGTGCCAGCAGTGATAGTGGGGTACGCCCAGGAAATGAGCAGTTCTTC. It encodes CASSDSGVRPGNEQFF.

This clonotype showed up just a few times. The chain is built from TRBV13 and TRBJ2-7; TRBD2 is a possible D gene (5 bases). CDR3 size: 14 residues. V dropped 8 bases and J dropped 0 bases, with 14 bases sitting between them. Germline V gene sequence: CDR1 PRHDT, CDR2 FYEKMQ (reference sequence). The DNA for the CDR3 is TGTGCCAGCCGGCGGGTGGTAGGCTCCTACGAGCAGTACTTC. This translates into CASRRVVGSYEQYF.

This rearrangement joins TRBV7-8 to TRBJ2-5; 9 nucleotides match TRBD2. This CDR3 contains 20 residues. With 5 bases clipped from V and 2 bases from J, the junction kept 21 bases outside the gene matches. From germline, CDR1 is SGHVS and CDR2 FQNEAQ. For the CDR3, the DNA is TGTGCCAGCAGCCCCATGGGCCCGAGCGGGAGGATCAGGAGGCAAGAGACCCAGTACTTC. Amino acids: CASSPMGPSGRIRRQETQYF. The full variable domain, rest sourced from reference TRBV7-8 and TRBJ2-5, is GAGVSQSPRYKVAKRGQDVALRCDPISGHVSLFWYQQALGQGPEFLTYFQNEAQLDKSGLPSDRFFAERPEGSVSTLKIQRTQQEDSAVYLCASSPMGPSGRIRRQETQYFGPGTRLLVL.

This clonotype was recorded at least ten times. The chain uses TRBV20-1 and TRBJ2-3; D may match TRBD1 or TRBD2 (5 bases each). CDR3 length: 15 residues. Germline CDR1 reads DFQATT; CDR2 reads SNEGSKA (reference sequence). Trimming cost V 0 bases and J 0 bases, with 10 bases left between them. The CDR3 region is CSARDRGGSTDTQYF. CDR3 in DNA: TGCAGTGCTAGAGACCGTGGGGGTAGCACAGATACGCAGTATTTT.

This clonotype was seen repeatedly, ten times or more. The chain carries TRBV6-2 or TRBV6-3 and TRBJ2-1; weak D call: TRBD2 (5 bases). The CDR3 runs 15 residues. Germline V gene data show CDR1 as MNHEY and CDR2 as SVGEGT. The ends were cut back, 5 bases at V and 8 bases at J, with 19 bases in the middle. Here the CDR3 DNA reads TGTGCCAGCAGTGAAGGCCAGGTGGCGCGGGATGAGCAGTTCTTC. It encodes CASSEGQVARDEQFF.

Only a few counts were recorded for this clonotype. The chain has TRBV28 and TRBJ2-3, with D perhaps matching TRBD2 (5 bases). The V gene lost 9 bases and the J gene lost 2 bases, with 18 bases spanning the gap. Germline loops: CDR1 MDHEN, CDR2 SYDVKM. This CDR3 spans 15 amino acids. The DNA for the CDR3 is TGTGCCAGTCGAAGCGGTTCACCGAACACAGATACGCAGTATTTT. This encodes CASRSGSPNTDTQYF.

The gene calls are TRBV20-1 and TRBJ2-5; D is undetermined. The germline CDR1 and CDR2 sequences are DFQATT and SNEGSKA (reference sequence). The V end lost 5 bases, the J end lost 2 bases, and 3 bases lay between the germline ends. The CDR3 spans 10 residues. The CDR3 reads CSADQETQYF. The CDR3 DNA is TGCAGTGCTGATCAAGAGACCCAGTACTTC.

This clonotype showed up just a few times. The germline gene is not matched at one end of the junction; a read error may be the cause. This rearrangement joins TRBV6-5 to TRBJ2-7, with 8 bases matching TRBD1. Looked up from germline, CDR1 is MNHEY and CDR2 is SVGAGI. The CDR3 has 13 amino acids. CDR3 protein: CASSYDRTGGRHF. Here the CDR3 DNA reads TGTGCCAGCAGTTACGATAGAACAGGGGGTCGGCACTTC.

This clonotype was observed a few times. The CDR3 coding sequence is TGTGCCAGCAGCCCCCCTGTTCAGGGGGCGCCGCTCGGAGGCATGAACACTGAAGCTTTCTTT. Translating it yields CASSPPVQGAPLGGMNTEAFF. The J gene is TRBJ1-1, the V gene TRBV9; 8 positions match TRBD1. CDR3 size: 21 residues. V was clipped by 4 bases and J by 0 bases; unmatched bases: 23. The V gene's germline CDR1 is SGDLS and CDR2 YYNGEE.

This clonotype was recorded many times. The DNA of the CDR3 is TGCAGTGCTAATGACAGGGGGCGAGGTATTGACAATGAGCAGTTCTTC. Protein product: CSANDRGRGIDNEQFF. The chain links TRBV20-1 to TRBJ2-1, with 10 bases identical to TRBD1. This CDR3 spans 16 amino acids. The junction had 11 bases not matched to a gene; V was cut back by 4 bases and J by 5 bases. Germline lookup yields CDR1 DFQATT and CDR2 SNEGSKA (reference sequence).

This clonotype was counted at least ten times. This chain uses TRBV2 with TRBJ1-5, with D possibly matching TRBD1 (5 bases). The germline V gene has CDR1 SNHLY and CDR2 FYNNEI. Trimming removed 4 bases from V and 3 bases from J, with 16 bases in between. This CDR3 has 16 residues. CDR3 nucleotide sequence: TGTGCCAGCAGTGGATCCCGGGGGTGGCCCAATCAGCCCCAGCATTTT. Its translation: CASSGSRGWPNQPQHF.